This T cell receptor beta chain is from a study of T cells in tuberculosis. Points from the study as a whole: Smaller alpha distances in active tuberculosis partly reflected shorter CDR3-alpha lengths. GMM-specific TCRs were nearer to active tuberculosis alpha repertoires, suggesting expansion.

Generated by immunoSEQ multiplex PCR, the TCRdb table keeps only in-frame clones and is missing some. The table has 25,000 to 35,000 clones, around 90% seen once. As regards this clone: Its antigen is currently unknown.

CDR1 is LNHDA, CDR2 SQIVND, per germline (reference sequence). Trimming removed 8 bases from V and 0 bases from J, with 14 bases in between. There are 15 residues in the CDR3. Time point meaning: new active TB diagnosis, blood taken before or within 7 days of starting treatment. Material: PBMCs, obtained at tuberculosis diagnosis. This TCR derives from an adult with tuberculosis. V usage is TRBV19 and J usage is TRBJ1-3, with a weak D call TRBD1 (5 bases). The CDR3 coding sequence is TGTGCCAGTGGTCAGACAGTTAGCTCTGGAAACACCATATATTTT. Protein sequence: CASGQTVSSGNTIYF.